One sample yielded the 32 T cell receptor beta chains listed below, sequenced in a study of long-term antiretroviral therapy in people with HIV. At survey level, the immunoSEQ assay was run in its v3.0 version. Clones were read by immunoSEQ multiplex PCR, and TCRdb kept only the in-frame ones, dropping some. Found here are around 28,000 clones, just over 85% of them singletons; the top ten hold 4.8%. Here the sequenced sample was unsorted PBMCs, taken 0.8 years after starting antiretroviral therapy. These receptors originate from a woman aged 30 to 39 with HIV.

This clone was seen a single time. Here the CDR3 reads CAWRWATGELFF. In nucleotides, the CDR3 is TGTGCCTGGAGGTGGGCTACCGGGGAGCTGTTTTTT. This chain joins TRBV30 and TRBJ2-2; no definite D call. The germline V gene has CDR1 GTSNPN and CDR2 SVGIG (reference sequence). With 3 bases removed from V and 5 bases from J, the gap between germline ends came to 7 bases. The CDR3 is made up of 12 amino acids.

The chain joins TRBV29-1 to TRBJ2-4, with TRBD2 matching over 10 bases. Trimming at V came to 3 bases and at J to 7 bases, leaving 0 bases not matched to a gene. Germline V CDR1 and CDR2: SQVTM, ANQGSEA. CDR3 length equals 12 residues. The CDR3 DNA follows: TGCAGCGTTGAGACTAGCGGGAACATTCAGTACTTC. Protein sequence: CSVETSGNIQYF.

CDR3 region: CASSFNTPGGFGNTIYF. The CDR3 bases are TGTGCCAGTAGTTTCAACACCCCAGGGGGCTTTGGAAACACCATATATTTT. The chain uses TRBV19 and TRBJ1-3, with 8 bases aligning to TRBD1. The germline CDR1 and CDR2 sequences are LNHDA and SQIVND (reference sequence). V was pared by 5 bases and J by 3 bases, with 12 bases of the junction left unmatched. This CDR3 has 17 amino acids.

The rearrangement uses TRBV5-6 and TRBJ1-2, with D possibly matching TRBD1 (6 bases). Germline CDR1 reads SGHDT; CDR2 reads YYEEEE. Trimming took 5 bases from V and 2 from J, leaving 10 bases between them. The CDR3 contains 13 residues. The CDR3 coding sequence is TGTGCCAGCAGTCACCAGGGGAACTATGGCTACACCTTC. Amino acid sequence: CASSHQGNYGYTF. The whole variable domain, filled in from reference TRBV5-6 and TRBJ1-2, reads DAGVTQSPTHLIKTRGQQVTLRCSPKSGHDTVSWYQQALGQGPQFIFQYYEEEERQRGNFPDRFSGHQFPNYSSELNVNALLLGDSALYLCASSHQGNYGYTFGSGTRLTVV.

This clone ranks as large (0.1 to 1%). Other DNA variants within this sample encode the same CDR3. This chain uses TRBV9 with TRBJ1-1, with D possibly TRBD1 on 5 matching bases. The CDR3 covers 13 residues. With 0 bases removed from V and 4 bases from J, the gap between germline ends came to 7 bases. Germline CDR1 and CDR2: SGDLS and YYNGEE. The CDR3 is CASSVERGTEAFF. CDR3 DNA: TGTGCCAGCAGCGTAGAGAGGGGCACTGAAGCTTTCTTT.

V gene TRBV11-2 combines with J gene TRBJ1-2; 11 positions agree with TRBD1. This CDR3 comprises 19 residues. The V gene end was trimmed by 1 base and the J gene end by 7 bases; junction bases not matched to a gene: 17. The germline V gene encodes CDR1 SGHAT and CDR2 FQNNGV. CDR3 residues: CASSLVGAGTGGLLRGYTF. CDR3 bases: TGTGCCAGCAGCTTAGTGGGGGCCGGGACAGGGGGACTTCTTCGTGGCTACACCTTC.

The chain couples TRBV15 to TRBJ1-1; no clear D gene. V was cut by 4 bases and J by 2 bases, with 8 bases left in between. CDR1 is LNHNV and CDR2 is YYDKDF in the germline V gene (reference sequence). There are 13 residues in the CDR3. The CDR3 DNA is TGTGCCACCAGCACAGTACTAAACACTGAAGCTTTCTTT. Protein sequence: CATSTVLNTEAFF.

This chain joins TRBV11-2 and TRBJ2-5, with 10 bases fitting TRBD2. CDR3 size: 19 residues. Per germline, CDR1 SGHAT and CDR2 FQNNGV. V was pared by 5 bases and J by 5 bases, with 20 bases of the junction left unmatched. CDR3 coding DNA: TGTGCCAGCAGCCTTTTAAGTAGCGGGGGGCAACCCAGCGGGGAGACCCAGTACTTC. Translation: CASSLLSSGGQPSGETQYF.

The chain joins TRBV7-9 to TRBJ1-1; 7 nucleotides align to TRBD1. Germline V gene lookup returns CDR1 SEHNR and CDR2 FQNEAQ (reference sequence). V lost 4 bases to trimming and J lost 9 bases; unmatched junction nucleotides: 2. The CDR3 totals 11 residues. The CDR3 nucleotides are TGTGCCAGCAGCTCGGACAGGAAAGCTTTCTTT. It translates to CASSSDRKAFF.

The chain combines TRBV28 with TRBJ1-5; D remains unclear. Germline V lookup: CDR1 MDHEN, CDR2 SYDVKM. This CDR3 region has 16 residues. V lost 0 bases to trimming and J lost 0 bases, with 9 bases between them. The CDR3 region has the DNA TGTGCCAGCAGTTTATGGGCAGGTAATAGCAATCAGCCCCAGCATTTT. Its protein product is CASSLWAGNSNQPQHF.

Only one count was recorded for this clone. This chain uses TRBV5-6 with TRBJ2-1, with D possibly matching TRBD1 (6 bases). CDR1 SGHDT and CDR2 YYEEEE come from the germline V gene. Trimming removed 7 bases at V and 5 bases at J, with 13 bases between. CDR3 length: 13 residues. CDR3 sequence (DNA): TGTGCCAGCCTGGACAGCAGCCACAATGAGCAGTTCTTC. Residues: CASLDSSHNEQFF.

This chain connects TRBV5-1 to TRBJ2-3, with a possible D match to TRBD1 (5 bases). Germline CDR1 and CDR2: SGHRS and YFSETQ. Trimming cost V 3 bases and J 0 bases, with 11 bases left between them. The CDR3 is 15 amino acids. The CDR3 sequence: CASSSDSGSTDTQYF. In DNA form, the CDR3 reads TGCGCCAGCAGCTCCGACAGTGGGAGCACAGATACGCAGTATTTT.

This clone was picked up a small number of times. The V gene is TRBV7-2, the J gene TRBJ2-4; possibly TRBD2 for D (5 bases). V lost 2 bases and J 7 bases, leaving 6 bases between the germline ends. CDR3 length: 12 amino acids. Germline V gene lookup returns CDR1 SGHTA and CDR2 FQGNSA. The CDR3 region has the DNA TGTGCCAGCAGCTTACCTAGCAACATTCAGTACTTC. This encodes CASSLPSNIQYF.

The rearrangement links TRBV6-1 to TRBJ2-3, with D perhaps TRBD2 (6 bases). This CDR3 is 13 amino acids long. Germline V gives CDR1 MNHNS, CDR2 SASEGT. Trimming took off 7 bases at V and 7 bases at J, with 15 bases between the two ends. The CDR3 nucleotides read TGTGCCAGCACCCCCCCGGGACTTAATACGCAGTATTTT. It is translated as CASTPPGLNTQYF.

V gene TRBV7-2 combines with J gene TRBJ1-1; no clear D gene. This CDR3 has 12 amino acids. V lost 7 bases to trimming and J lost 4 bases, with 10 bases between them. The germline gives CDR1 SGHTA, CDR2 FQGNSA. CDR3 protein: CASTPGITEAFF. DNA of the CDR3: TGTGCCAGCACCCCGGGGATCACTGAAGCTTTCTTT.

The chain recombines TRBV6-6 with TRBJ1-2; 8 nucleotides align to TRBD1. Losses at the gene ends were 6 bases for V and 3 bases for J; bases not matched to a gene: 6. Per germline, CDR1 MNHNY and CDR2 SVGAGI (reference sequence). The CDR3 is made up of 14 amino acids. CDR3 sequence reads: CASRSQQGDYGYTF. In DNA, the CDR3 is TGTGCCAGCAGAAGCCAACAGGGGGACTATGGCTACACCTTC.

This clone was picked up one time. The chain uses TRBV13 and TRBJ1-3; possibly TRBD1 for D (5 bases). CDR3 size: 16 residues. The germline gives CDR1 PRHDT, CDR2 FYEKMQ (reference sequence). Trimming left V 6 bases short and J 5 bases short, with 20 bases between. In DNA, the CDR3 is TGTGCCAGCAGTTCAGGGTCCACGGCAAAAAGAAACACCATATATTTT. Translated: CASSSGSTAKRNTIYF.

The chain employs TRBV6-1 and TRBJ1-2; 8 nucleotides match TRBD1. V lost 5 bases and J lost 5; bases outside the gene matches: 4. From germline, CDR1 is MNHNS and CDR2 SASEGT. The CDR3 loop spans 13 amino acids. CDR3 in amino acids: CASSPTGGYGYTF. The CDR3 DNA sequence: TGTGCCAGCAGTCCTACAGGGGGTTATGGCTACACCTTC.

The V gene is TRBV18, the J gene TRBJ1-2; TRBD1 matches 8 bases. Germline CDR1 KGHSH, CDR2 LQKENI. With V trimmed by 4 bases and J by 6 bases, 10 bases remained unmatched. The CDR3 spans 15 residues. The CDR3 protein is CASSQTPDRENGYTF. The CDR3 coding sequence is TGTGCCAGCTCACAAACCCCGGACAGGGAGAATGGCTACACCTTC. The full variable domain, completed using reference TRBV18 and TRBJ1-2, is NAGVMQNPRHLVRRRGQEARLRCSPMKGHSHVYWYRQLPEEGLKFMVYLQKENIIDESGMPKERFSAEFPKEGPSILRIQQVVRGDSAAYFCASSQTPDRENGYTFGSGTRLTVV.

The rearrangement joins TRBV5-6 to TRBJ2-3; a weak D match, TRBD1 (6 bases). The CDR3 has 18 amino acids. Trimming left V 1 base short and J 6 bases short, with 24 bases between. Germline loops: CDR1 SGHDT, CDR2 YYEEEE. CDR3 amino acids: CASSLSLDRATRADTQYF. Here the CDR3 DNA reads TGTGCCAGCAGCTTGTCTTTGGACAGAGCCACCCGGGCGGATACGCAGTATTTT.

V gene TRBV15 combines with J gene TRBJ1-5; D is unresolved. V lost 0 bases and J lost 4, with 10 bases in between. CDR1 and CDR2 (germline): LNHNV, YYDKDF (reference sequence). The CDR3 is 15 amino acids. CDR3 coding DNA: TGTGCCACCAGCAGAGATAGGAGCATTAATCAGCCCCAGCATTTT. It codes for CATSRDRSINQPQHF. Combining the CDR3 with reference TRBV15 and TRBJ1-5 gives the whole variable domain DAMVIQNPRYQVTQFGKPVTLSCSQTLNHNVMYWYQQKSSQAPKLLFHYYDKDFNNEADTPDNFQSRRPNTSFCFLDIRSPGLGDTAMYLCATSRDRSINQPQHFGDGTRLSIL.

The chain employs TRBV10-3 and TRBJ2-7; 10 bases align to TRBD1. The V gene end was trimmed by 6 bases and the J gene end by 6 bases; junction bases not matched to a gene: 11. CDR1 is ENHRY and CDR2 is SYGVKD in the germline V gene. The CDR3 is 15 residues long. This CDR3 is CAISRDRGSSGEQYF. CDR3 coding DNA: TGTGCCATCAGCCGGGACAGGGGTAGTTCGGGCGAGCAGTACTTC.

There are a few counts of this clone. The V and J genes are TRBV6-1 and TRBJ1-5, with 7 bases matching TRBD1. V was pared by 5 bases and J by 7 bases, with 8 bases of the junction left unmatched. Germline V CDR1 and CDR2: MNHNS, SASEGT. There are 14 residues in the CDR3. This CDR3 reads CASSSDRNGQPQHF. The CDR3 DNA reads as TGTGCCAGCAGTTCGGACAGGAATGGACAGCCCCAGCATTTT.

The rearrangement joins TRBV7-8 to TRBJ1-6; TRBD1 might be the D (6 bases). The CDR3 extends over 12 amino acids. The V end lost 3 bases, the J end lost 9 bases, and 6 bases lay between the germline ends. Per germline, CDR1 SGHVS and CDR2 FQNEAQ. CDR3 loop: CASSFRGSPLHF. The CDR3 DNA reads TGTGCCAGCAGCTTCAGGGGTTCACCCCTCCACTTT. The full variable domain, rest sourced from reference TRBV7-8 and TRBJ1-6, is GAGVSQSPRYKVAKRGQDVALRCDPISGHVSLFWYQQALGQGPEFLTYFQNEAQLDKSGLPSDRFFAERPEGSVSTLKIQRTQQEDSAVYLCASSFRGSPLHFGNGTRLTVT.

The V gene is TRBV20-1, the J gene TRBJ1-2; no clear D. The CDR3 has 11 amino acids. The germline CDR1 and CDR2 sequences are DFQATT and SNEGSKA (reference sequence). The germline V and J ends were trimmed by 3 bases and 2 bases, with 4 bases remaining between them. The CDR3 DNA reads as TGCAGTGCTAGGCAGAACTATGGCTACACCTTC. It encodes CSARQNYGYTF.

The CDR3 DNA sequence: TGTGCCAGCAGCCTCAAACATACGGGACGGGAAGCTTTCTTT. It translates to CASSLKHTGREAFF. V and J are TRBV5-8 and TRBJ1-1, with D perhaps TRBD1 (5 bases). Trimming pared 4 bases from V and 8 bases from J, leaving 18 bases between. The CDR3 sequence is 14 residues long. CDR1 and CDR2 from the germline V gene are SGHTS and YDEGEE.

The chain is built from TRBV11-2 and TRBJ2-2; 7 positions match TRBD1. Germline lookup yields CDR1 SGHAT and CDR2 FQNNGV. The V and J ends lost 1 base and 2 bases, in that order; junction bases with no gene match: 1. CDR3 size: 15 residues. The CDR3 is CASSLGQGNTGELFF. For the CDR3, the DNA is TGTGCCAGCAGCTTAGGACAGGGTAACACCGGGGAGCTGTTTTTT.

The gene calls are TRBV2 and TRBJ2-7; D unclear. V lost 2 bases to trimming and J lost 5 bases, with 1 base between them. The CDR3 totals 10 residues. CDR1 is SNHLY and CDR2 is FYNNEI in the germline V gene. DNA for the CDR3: TGTGCCAGCAGTGAAAACGAGCAGTACTTC. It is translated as CASSENEQYF.

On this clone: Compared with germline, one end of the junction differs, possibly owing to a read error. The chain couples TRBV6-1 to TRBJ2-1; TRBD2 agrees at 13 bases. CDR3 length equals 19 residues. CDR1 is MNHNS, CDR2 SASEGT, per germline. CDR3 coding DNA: TGTGCCAGCAGCGAAGGGGGGGGACTAGCGGGGACACGGGGCAATGAGCAGTTCTTC. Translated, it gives CASSEGGGLAGTRGNEQFF.

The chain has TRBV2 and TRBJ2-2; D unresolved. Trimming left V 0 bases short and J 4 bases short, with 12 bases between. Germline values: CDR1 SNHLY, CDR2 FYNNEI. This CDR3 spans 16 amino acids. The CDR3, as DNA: TGTGCCAGCAGTGAAGCGCTTGGGCAGTCCACCGGGGAGCTGTTTTTT. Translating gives CASSEALGQSTGELFF.

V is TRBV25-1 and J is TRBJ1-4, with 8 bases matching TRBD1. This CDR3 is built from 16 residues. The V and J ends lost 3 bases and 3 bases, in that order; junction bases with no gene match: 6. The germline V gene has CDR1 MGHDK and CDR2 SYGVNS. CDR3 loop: CASSEGGTGANEKLFF. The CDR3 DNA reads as TGTGCCAGCAGTGAGGGGGGGACAGGAGCTAATGAAAAACTGTTTTTT. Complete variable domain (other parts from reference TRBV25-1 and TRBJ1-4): EADIYQTPRYLVIGTGKKITLECSQTMGHDKMYWYQQDPGMELHLIHYSYGVNSTEKGDLSSESTVSRIRTEHFPLTLESARPSHTSQYLCASSEGGTGANEKLFFGSGTQLSVL.

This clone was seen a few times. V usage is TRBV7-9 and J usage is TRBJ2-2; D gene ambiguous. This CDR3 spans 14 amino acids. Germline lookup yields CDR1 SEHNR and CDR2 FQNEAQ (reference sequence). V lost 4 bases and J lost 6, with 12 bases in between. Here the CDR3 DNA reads TGTGCCAGCAGCTCCGCCTTAGGAGCCGGGGAGCTGTTTTTT. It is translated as CASSSALGAGELFF.